This T cell receptor (beta chain) was sequenced for a study of T cells after posttransplantation cyclophosphamide. The study, taken as a whole, reports: Recipient CMV seropositivity and CMV reactivation strongly tracked TRB clonality. Later post-transplant blood repertoires were often dominated by donor CD8+ memory clones. Tissue-infiltrating T cells from skin or gut overlapped little with blood T cells.

Using immunoSEQ multiplex PCR, the repertoire was profiled, and TCRdb retains in-frame clones only, with some absent. The data contain approximately 22,000 clones, under 85% of them seen just once; the ten biggest clones take up 0.6% to 0.8%. This CDR3 contains 14 residues. Germline-derived CDR1 and CDR2 are SEHNR and FQNEAQ (reference sequence). V shed 1 base and J shed 4 bases, with 10 bases lying between them. As concerns this clone: No antigen is known for it.

On the day of bone marrow donation, the related graft donor provided peripheral blood. The sample was memory CD4+ T cells sorted from PBMCs. The source of this sequence is a woman aged 55-69 years in good health, CMV-negative, and a related stem cell transplant donor. The chain uses TRBV7-9 and TRBJ1-2; D remains unclear. The CDR3 DNA sequence: TGTGCCAGCAGCTTAGAAAATGGGCCCTATGGCTACACCTTC. Residues: CASSLENGPYGYTF. Full variable domain (missing parts from reference TRBV7-9 and TRBJ1-2): DTGVSQNPRHKITKRGQNVTFRCDPISEHNRLYWYRQTLGQGPEFLTYFQNEAQLEKSRLLSDRFSAERPKGSFSTLEIQRTEQGDSAMYLCASSLENGPYGYTFGSGTRLTVV.